The 29 T cell receptor beta chains below all came from one sample that was sequenced in a study of blood T cell repertoires in COVID-19. Libraries were prepared by immunoSEQ multiplex PCR; TCRdb keeps only in-frame clonotypes and omits some of them. The sample lists 150,000 to 200,000 clones; over 80% were seen once. Sequenced: peripheral blood. Receptors were obtained from a woman aged 45-60 years with acute or convalescent COVID-19.

The chain couples TRBV13 to TRBJ1-1; D unclear. Germline V gene data show CDR1 as PRHDT and CDR2 as FYEKMQ (reference sequence). V lost 4 bases and J lost 5, with 8 bases in between. The CDR3 covers 12 residues. As DNA, the CDR3 is TGTGCCAGCAGCTCCCAGAGGACTGAAGCTTTCTTT. Protein sequence: CASSSQRTEAFF.

The chain uses TRBV6-5 and TRBJ2-1, with a possible D match to TRBD2 (5 bases). The CDR3 consists of 13 residues. V dropped 2 bases and J dropped 7 bases, with 9 bases sitting between them. Germline-derived CDR1 and CDR2 are MNHEY and SVGAGI. CDR3 in DNA: TGTGCCAGCAGTTACGGAGGACCTAATGAGCAGTTCTTC. Its translation: CASSYGGPNEQFF.

The rearrangement links TRBV2 to TRBJ1-2, with D perhaps TRBD1 (6 bases). From germline, CDR1 is SNHLY and CDR2 FYNNEI. The CDR3 spans 14 residues. V was trimmed by 1 base and J by 5 bases, leaving 11 bases between them. The CDR3 here is CASSEDRDGYGYTF. CDR3 sequence (DNA): TGTGCCAGCAGTGAAGACAGGGACGGGTATGGCTACACCTTC.

Concerning this clone itself: One end of the junction is discordant with germline, which a read error may explain. CDR3 residues: CASSNSQNFAGNTIYF. The DNA of the CDR3 is TGTGCCAGCAGTAACTCACAAAATTTCGCTGGAAACACCATATATTTT. The chain couples TRBV6-5 to TRBJ1-3; no reliable D call. The germline V gene has CDR1 MNHEY and CDR2 SVGAGI. CDR3 length: 16 residues.

The chain has TRBV12-3 or TRBV12-4 and TRBJ1-1, with D possibly TRBD1 on 5 matching bases. The V end was cut by 5 bases, the J end by 7 bases, with 11 bases between. This CDR3 contains 12 residues. This CDR3 is CASSTGGSEAFF. In DNA, the CDR3 is TGTGCCAGCAGTACCGGGGGAAGTGAAGCTTTCTTT.

V and J are TRBV25-1 and TRBJ2-2; tentative D call: TRBD2 (7 bases). The CDR3 is 13 amino acids. CDR1 and CDR2 (germline): MGHDK, SYGVNS. Trimming left V 3 bases short and J 12 bases short, with 14 bases between. As DNA, the CDR3 is TGTGCCAGCAGTGATGGGGGGGCCCGGCAGCTGTTTTTT. Amino acids: CASSDGGARQLFF. The variable domain in full, completed from reference TRBV25-1 and TRBJ2-2, reads EADIYQTPRYLVIGTGKKITLECSQTMGHDKMYWYQQDPGMELHLIHYSYGVNSTEKGDLSSESTVSRIRTEHFPLTLESARPSHTSQYLCASSDGGARQLFFGEGSRLTVL.

Concerning this clone: A junction boundary mismatches the germline segment, possibly from a read error. The gene calls are TRBV13 and TRBJ1-1; the D is unclear. Germline lookup yields CDR1 PRHDT and CDR2 FYEKMQ (reference sequence). This CDR3 region has 15 residues. CDR3 in amino acids: CASSLGEGMKTEAFF. The DNA for the CDR3 is TGTGCCAGCAGCTTAGGCGAGGGTATGAAGACTGAAGCTTTCTTT.

The CDR3 loop reads CASSQDNTAYGYTF. The CDR3 DNA reads as TGCGCCAGCAGCCAAGATAACACAGCCTATGGCTACACCTTC. The genes are TRBV4-1 and TRBJ1-2; D ambiguous. The CDR3 has 14 residues. The V end was cut by 0 bases, the J end by 4 bases, with 9 bases between. From germline, CDR1 is MGHRA and CDR2 YSYEKL.

This chain links TRBV5-1 with TRBJ1-3, with TRBD1 identical over 7 bases. Trimming removed 0 bases from V and 2 bases from J; junction bases left unmatched: 5. The CDR3 is 16 residues long. Germline V gene lookup returns CDR1 SGHRS and CDR2 YFSETQ. The CDR3, as DNA: TGCGCCAGCAGCTTGGCTCCCAGGGGGGCTGGAAACACCATATATTTT. Its translation is CASSLAPRGAGNTIYF.

This chain joins TRBV3-1 (or the pseudogene TRBV3-2) and TRBJ2-1; D unclear. This CDR3 contains 13 residues. Deletions cut 0 bases from V and 9 bases from J, with 9 bases between. In germline, CDR1 is LGHDT, CDR2 YNNKEL (reference sequence). The CDR3 is CASSQDRSSEQFF. In nucleotides, the CDR3 is TGTGCCAGCAGCCAAGATAGGAGTAGTGAGCAGTTCTTC.

The chain joins TRBV11-2 to TRBJ2-7, with 7 positions matching TRBD2. The trim removed 2 bases at V and 5 bases at J, leaving 6 bases unmatched. The germline gives CDR1 SGHAT, CDR2 FQNNGV. This CDR3 comprises 14 residues. The CDR3 DNA sequence: TGTGCCAGCAGCTTATCCGGGAGGAGCGACGAGCAGTACTTC. This encodes CASSLSGRSDEQYF.

The chain has TRBV28 and TRBJ1-5; possibly TRBD1 for D (5 bases). Deletions cut 6 bases from V and 6 bases from J, with 9 bases between. The CDR3 is made up of 12 amino acids. Germline V gene sequence: CDR1 MDHEN, CDR2 SYDVKM. The CDR3 region has the DNA TGTGCCAGCAGAGACCAGGGTCAGCCCCAGCATTTT. Protein product: CASRDQGQPQHF.

The V and J genes are TRBV11-2 and TRBJ1-2; 7 bases are a match to TRBD1. CDR1 and CDR2 from the germline V gene are SGHAT and FQNNGV. V gave up 1 base and J gave up 3 bases; unmatched junction bases: 8. The CDR3 length is 16 residues. The CDR3 DNA sequence: TGTGCCAGCAGCTTAGTGACAGGGAGTGGGGACTATGGCTACACCTTC. Its translation is CASSLVTGSGDYGYTF.

This clone was counted once. The gene calls are TRBV18 and TRBJ2-7; no definite D call. V lost 3 bases, J lost 5 bases, and 8 bases lay in between. This CDR3 is built from 12 residues. Germline V CDR1 and CDR2: KGHSH, LQKENI. The DNA of the CDR3 is TGTGCCAGCTCACCCGGCGGCGACGAGCAGTACTTC. This gives the protein CASSPGGDEQYF.

The chain recombines TRBV10-3 with TRBJ2-1, with TRBD2 matching 7 bases. Germline assignment: CDR1 ENHRY and CDR2 SYGVKD. This CDR3 contains 13 residues. Trimming at V came to 10 bases and at J to 8 bases, leaving 11 bases not matched to a gene. The CDR3 reads CATLGLEMDEQFF. CDR3 in DNA: TGTGCCACCCTCGGACTAGAGATGGATGAGCAGTTCTTC.

This chain connects TRBV6-5 to TRBJ2-1, with D perhaps matching TRBD2 (6 bases). Trimming removed 0 bases from V and 3 bases from J, with 12 bases in between. Germline assignment: CDR1 MNHEY and CDR2 SVGAGI. The CDR3 consists of 16 residues. The CDR3 region is CASSYSSRGFYNEQFF. The CDR3 region has the DNA TGTGCCAGCAGTTACTCTTCGCGGGGTTTCTACAATGAGCAGTTCTTC.

The chain employs TRBV7-2 and TRBJ1-6, with a possible D match to TRBD1 (6 bases). Trimming shortened V by 5 bases and J by 8 bases, and 16 bases separated the two germline ends. The CDR3 has 15 amino acids. Germline V lookup: CDR1 SGHTA, CDR2 FQGNSA. The CDR3 nucleotides are TGTGCCAGCAGCCCGCAGGGGACGATTGATTCACCCCTCCACTTT. This translates into CASSPQGTIDSPLHF.

The chain uses TRBV27 and TRBJ1-1; TRBD1 aligns across 7 bases. Germline CDR1 is MNHEY and CDR2 is SMNVEV (reference sequence). The V and J ends lost 3 bases and 0 bases, in that order; junction bases with no gene match: 10. The CDR3 spans 17 residues. CDR3: CASSFLWTGALNTEAFF. CDR3 coding DNA: TGTGCCAGCAGTTTTTTGTGGACAGGAGCCTTGAACACTGAAGCTTTCTTT.

CDR3 loop: CASSIGQGAIGGYTF. In DNA form, the CDR3 reads TGTGCCAGTAGTATTGGACAGGGGGCGATTGGTGGCTACACCTTC. This chain connects TRBV19 to TRBJ1-2, with 11 bases aligning to TRBD1. CDR1 is LNHDA and CDR2 is SQIVND in the germline V gene (reference sequence). J was trimmed by 7 bases and V by 3 bases; bases with no gene match: 7. This CDR3 has 15 residues.

The V gene is TRBV24-1, the J gene TRBJ2-3; D unclear. Germline V gene sequence: CDR1 KGHDR, CDR2 SFDVKD. V lost 5 bases to trimming and J lost 2 bases, with 7 bases between them. The CDR3 totals 13 residues. CDR3 sequence: CATSAAITDTQYF. CDR3 bases: TGTGCCACCAGTGCTGCGATCACAGATACGCAGTATTTT.

The chain links TRBV30 to TRBJ2-7; TRBD2 matches at 8 bases. The CDR3 length is 14 residues. CDR1 and CDR2 (germline): GTSNPN, SVGIG (reference sequence). The V gene end was trimmed by 4 bases and the J gene end by 6 bases; junction bases not matched to a gene: 11. CDR3 residues: CAWNGGGFTSEQYF. CDR3 nucleotide sequence: TGTGCCTGGAACGGGGGGGGATTTACGTCCGAGCAGTACTTC.

This clone was recorded only once. V gene TRBV19 combines with J gene TRBJ1-5, with unresolved D. V lost 1 base and J 4 bases, leaving 17 bases between the germline ends. Germline-derived CDR1 and CDR2 are LNHDA and SQIVND (reference sequence). The CDR3 is made up of 17 amino acids. CDR3 sequence (DNA): TGTGCCAGTAGTATAGGAGCAGGAATCCTCCCTAATCAGCCCCAGCATTTT. Its translation: CASSIGAGILPNQPQHF.

About this clone itself: Germline and junction disagree at one end, which may indicate a read error. The V gene is TRBV5-4, the J gene TRBJ2-5; D might be TRBD1 (5 bases). CDR1 SGHNT and CDR2 YYREEE come from the germline V gene (reference sequence). The CDR3 sequence is 13 residues long. The CDR3 sequence: CATSWVGEETQYF. Here the CDR3 DNA reads TGTGCCACCAGCTGGGTAGGGGAAGAGACCCAGTACTTC. Supplemented by reference TRBV5-4 and TRBJ2-5, the full variable domain reads ETGVTQSPTHLIKTRGQQVTLRCSSQSGHNTVSWYQQALGQGPQFIFQYYREEENGRGNFPPRFSGLQFPNYSSELNVNALELDDSALYLCATSWVGEETQYFGPGTRLLVL.

This clone was picked up a small number of times. In DNA form, the CDR3 reads TGTGCCAGCAGCCTCATGGGGTCAGGGGGGGAGCTGTTTTTT. Translating gives CASSLMGSGGELFF. This sequence joins TRBV7-2 and TRBJ2-2, with D possibly TRBD1 on 5 matching bases. Trimming pared 5 bases from V and 8 bases from J, leaving 15 bases between. The CDR3 is 14 residues long. CDR1 is SGHTA, CDR2 FQGNSA, per germline.

This chain connects TRBV4-3 to TRBJ2-7, with D possibly matching TRBD2 (6 bases). CDR1 is LGHNA and CDR2 is YSLEER in the germline V gene. The CDR3 totals 13 residues. The V gene lost 0 bases and the J gene lost 5 bases, with 8 bases spanning the gap. The CDR3 loop is CASSQDRRDEQYF. The CDR3 nucleotides are TGCGCCAGCAGCCAAGACAGGAGGGACGAGCAGTACTTC.

The chain employs TRBV5-4 and TRBJ2-1; D gene ambiguous. This CDR3 is 12 amino acids long. Trimming removed 5 bases from V and 8 bases from J, with 11 bases in between. The germline V gene has CDR1 SGHNT and CDR2 YYREEE (reference sequence). The CDR3 DNA is TGTGCCAGCAGTCATGCTCGGGATGAGCAGTTCTTC. This sequence encodes CASSHARDEQFF. Looking up the rest from reference TRBV5-4 and TRBJ2-1 gives the full variable domain: ETGVTQSPTHLIKTRGQQVTLRCSSQSGHNTVSWYQQALGQGPQFIFQYYREEENGRGNFPPRFSGLQFPNYSSELNVNALELDDSALYLCASSHARDEQFFGPGTRLTVL.

This rearrangement joins TRBV7-2 to TRBJ1-5; no firm D call. Trimming removed 5 bases from V and 3 bases from J, with 8 bases in between. The germline CDR1 and CDR2 sequences are SGHTA and FQGNSA. CDR3 length: 13 residues. The chain's CDR3 is CASSRVNNQPQHF. CDR3 in DNA: TGTGCCAGCAGCCGGGTCAACAATCAGCCCCAGCATTTT. The full variable domain, completed using reference TRBV7-2 and TRBJ1-5, is GAGVSQSPSNKVTEKGKDVELRCDPISGHTALYWYRQSLGQGLEFLIYFQGNSAPDKSGLPSDRFSAERTGGSVSTLTIQRTQQEDSAVYLCASSRVNNQPQHFGDGTRLSIL.

This clone occurred once. The chain has TRBV6-4 and TRBJ1-2, with a possible D match to TRBD1 (6 bases). The CDR3 has 13 residues. Trimming left V 11 bases short and J 4 bases short, with 17 bases between. Germline CDR1 and CDR2: MRHNA and SNTAGT. Written as DNA, the CDR3 is TGTGCCGATCGGACAGATTCCCTCTATGGCTACACCTTC. Translating it yields CADRTDSLYGYTF.

This rearrangement joins TRBV18 to TRBJ2-1, with unresolved D. The CDR3 runs to 16 residues. The germline CDR1 and CDR2 sequences are KGHSH and LQKENI. The V end was cut by 5 bases, the J end by 0 bases, with 14 bases between. The DNA for the CDR3 is TGTGCCAGCTCAGTAACAACAGTTCCCTCCTACAATGAGCAGTTCTTC. It specifies CASSVTTVPSYNEQFF.